The text below deals with one TCR beta chain. These data come from a study of blood T cell repertoires in COVID-19. Measured with immunoSEQ multiplex PCR; TCRdb has only the in-frame clones, and not every one. This sample has hundreds of thousands of clones, with roughly nine tenths found just once. V was clipped by 6 bases and J by 0 bases, with 15 bases between them. The CDR3 is made up of 15 amino acids. Germline V gives CDR1 MNHEY, CDR2 SMNVEV (reference sequence). This receptor was obtained from a woman in her thirties with COVID-19, enrolled during active disease. Sequenced material: peripheral blood. The rearrangement links TRBV27 to TRBJ2-7, with D perhaps TRBD2 (6 bases). CDR3 sequence (DNA): TGTGCCAGCAGCGTCGTTAGCGGCCGCTCCTACGAGCAGTACTTC. Translated, it gives CASSVVSGRSYEQYF.